This record concerns one T cell receptor beta chain sequence. Within the sample, other DNA sequences also encode this same CDR3. The sample is drawn from a study of blood T cell repertoires in COVID-19. Study-level background: In each case, the material was cDNA or gDNA derived from T cells, B-cell-depleted T cells, or PBMCs.

CDR3 length equals 13 residues. Trimming cost V 2 bases and J 4 bases, with 8 bases left between them. Per germline, CDR1 SEHNR and CDR2 FQNEAQ (reference sequence). Clones were sequenced by immunoSEQ multiplex PCR, and TCRdb holds only the in-frame ones, with some missing. The profile shows about 74,000 clones, approximately 81% of them singletons. The TCR comes from a man aged 45-65 years with active COVID-19. The chain links TRBV7-9 to TRBJ1-1; TRBD1 might be the D (5 bases). Sequenced material: peripheral blood. CDR3 residues: CASSLLQGTEAFF. In nucleotides, the CDR3 is TGTGCCAGCAGCTTACTTCAGGGCACTGAAGCTTTCTTT.